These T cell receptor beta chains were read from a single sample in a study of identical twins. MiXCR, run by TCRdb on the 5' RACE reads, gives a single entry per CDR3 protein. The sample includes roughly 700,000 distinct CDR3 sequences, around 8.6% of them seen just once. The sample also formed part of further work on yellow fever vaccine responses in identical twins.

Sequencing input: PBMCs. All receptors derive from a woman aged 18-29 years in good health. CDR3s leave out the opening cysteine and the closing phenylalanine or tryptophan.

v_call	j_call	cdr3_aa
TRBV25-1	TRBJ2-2	ASSLLIGELF
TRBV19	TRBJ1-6	ASSTLQGANSPLH
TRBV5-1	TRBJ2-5	ASNLGGSETQY
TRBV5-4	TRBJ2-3	ASSLLTSEGAGQY
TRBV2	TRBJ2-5	ASSRLAGDWETQY
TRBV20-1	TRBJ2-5	SADIGWRGQETQY
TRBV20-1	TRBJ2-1	SASWSGGPLSYNEQF
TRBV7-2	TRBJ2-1	ASTVGLAGGNEQF
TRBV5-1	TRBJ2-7	ASSSGLVGEQY
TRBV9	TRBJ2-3	ASSVETWDTQY
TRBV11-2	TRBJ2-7	ASNISPVYEQY
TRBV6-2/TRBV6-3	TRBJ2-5	ASSYSARSPY
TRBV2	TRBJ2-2	AITGFTGELF
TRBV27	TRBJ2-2	ASSFLAGELF
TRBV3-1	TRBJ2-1	ASSPGLAGEIDVYNEQF
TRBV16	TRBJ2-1	ASSSGGVHFNEQF
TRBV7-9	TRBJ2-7	ASNSVGGDEQY
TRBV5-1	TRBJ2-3	ASPPLAGGPASTDTQY
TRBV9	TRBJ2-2	ASSVSTGWDTGELF
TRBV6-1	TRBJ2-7	ASSDLAGVSYEQY
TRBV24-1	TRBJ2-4	ATILRGARKNIQY
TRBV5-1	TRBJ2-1	ASSRDGHNEQF
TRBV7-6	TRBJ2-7	ASSAGSTLNYEQY
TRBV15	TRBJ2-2	ATSRDYGQGTGELF
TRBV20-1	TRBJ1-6	SARQIRDRENSPLH
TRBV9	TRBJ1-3	ASSVALREASGNTIY
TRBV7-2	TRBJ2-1	ASSQTGTRVNEQF
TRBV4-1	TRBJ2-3	ASSRLDRGADTQY
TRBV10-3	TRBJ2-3	AAATSGSSTDTQY
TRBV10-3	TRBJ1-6	AISVEGGSPLH
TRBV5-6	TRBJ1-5	ASSLRLSNQPQH
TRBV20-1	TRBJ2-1	SASSGRSYNEQF
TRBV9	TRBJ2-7	ASSVEDTSSYEQY
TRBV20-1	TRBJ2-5	SAPTGVETQY
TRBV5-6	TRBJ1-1	ASSLGFGVGSTEAF
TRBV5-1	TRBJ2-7	ASSLGDFSYEQY
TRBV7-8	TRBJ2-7	ASSLEVGSAVYEQY
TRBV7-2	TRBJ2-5	ASSFLGGSRGETQY
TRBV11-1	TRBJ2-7	ASSPPGLDYEQY
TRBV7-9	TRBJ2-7	ASSLKGSSSYEQY
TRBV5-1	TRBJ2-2	ASSGQRNTGELF
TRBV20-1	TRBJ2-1	SATPSAPSRGNEQF
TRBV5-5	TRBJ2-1	ASSLGTSGGAPNPSYNEQF
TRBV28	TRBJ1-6	ASSLVQGTYNSPLH
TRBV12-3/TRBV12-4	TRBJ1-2	ASSLQKRGYT
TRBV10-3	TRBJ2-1	AISELGLAGFYNEQF
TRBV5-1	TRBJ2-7	ASSLAIPPYEQY
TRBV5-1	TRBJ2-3	ASSARDTQSDRESTDTQY
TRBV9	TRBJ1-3	ASSVDGRVGGNTIY
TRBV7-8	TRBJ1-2	ASSPMTDGYT
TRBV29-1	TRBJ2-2	SAAYSTTGELF
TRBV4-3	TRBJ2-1	ASSQDGGAYNEQF
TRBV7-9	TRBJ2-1	ASSLGTLNEQF
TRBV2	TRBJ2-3	ASSTGGGAGDTQY
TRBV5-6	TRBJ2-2	ASSFFQTANTGELF
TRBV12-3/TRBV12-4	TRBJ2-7	ASSSNRQGAYYEQY
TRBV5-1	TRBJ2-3	ASSLEAVRVRTDTQY
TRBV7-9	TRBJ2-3	ASSFRAEALTDTQY
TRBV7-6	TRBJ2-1	ASRGPDREQF
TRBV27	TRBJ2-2	ASSPFPLGGGNGELF